This T cell receptor beta chain was sequenced during a study of human T cells and chemical hapten exposure. Study summary: Yields of TCR per sample differed, chiefly owing to small differences in pooled library volume. The study, taken as a whole, reports: No change in TCRs above 1 in 1000 frequency was produced by DPC sensitization.

Time point reported: healthy volunteer bleed at 2 weeks. Extraction yielded total RNA from whole blood (unfractionated). Single cDNA molecules in the library carried unique molecular identifiers attached during preparation. TCRdb passed the RACE reads through MiXCR, listing each CDR3 protein once. This table holds around 130,000 distinct CDR3 sequences, approximately 10% found once. In the case of this clonotype: Its specificity is unknown.

The CDR3 is 14 amino acids. V was cut by 3 bases and J by 2 bases, with 10 bases left in between. Germline CDR1 and CDR2: SGHNT and YYREEE (reference sequence). The chain employs TRBV5-4 and TRBJ2-3; D is tentatively TRBD1 or TRBD2 (5 bases each). Source material: whole blood. The receptor comes from a male donor in good health. Some clones in this sample may be carry-over from other donors' samples. CDR3 DNA sequence: TGTGCCAGCAGCTGGGACCCGGACACAGATACGCAGTATTTT. Protein sequence: CASSWDPDTDTQYF.